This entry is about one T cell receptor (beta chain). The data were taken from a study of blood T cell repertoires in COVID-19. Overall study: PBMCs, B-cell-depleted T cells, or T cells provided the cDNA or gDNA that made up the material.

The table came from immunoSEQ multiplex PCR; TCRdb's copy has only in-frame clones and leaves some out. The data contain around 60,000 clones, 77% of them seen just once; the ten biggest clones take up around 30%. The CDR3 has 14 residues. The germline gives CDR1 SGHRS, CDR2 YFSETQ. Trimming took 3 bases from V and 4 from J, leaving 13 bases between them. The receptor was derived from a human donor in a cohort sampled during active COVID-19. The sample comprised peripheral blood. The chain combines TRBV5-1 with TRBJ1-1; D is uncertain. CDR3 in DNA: TGCGCCAGCAGCTCCACAGTCCGGGGCACTGAAGCTTTCTTT. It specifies CASSSTVRGTEAFF.